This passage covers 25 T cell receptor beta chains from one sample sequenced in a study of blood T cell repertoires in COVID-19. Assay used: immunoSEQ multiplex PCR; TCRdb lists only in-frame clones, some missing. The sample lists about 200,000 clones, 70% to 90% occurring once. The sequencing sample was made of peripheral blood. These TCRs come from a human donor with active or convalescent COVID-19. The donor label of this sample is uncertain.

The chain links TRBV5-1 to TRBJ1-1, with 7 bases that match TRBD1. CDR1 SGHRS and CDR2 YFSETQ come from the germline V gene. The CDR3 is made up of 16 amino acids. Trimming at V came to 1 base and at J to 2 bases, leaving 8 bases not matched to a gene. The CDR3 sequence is CASSLQTGTANTEAFF. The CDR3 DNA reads TGCGCCAGCAGCTTGCAAACCGGGACAGCTAACACTGAAGCTTTCTTT.

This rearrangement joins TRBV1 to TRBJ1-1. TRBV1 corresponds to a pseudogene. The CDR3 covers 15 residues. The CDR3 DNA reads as TGCACCAGCAGCCCTCGAGCGGGGGTGAACACTGAAGCTTTCTTT. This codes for CTSSPRAGVNTEAFF.

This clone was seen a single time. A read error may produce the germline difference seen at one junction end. In nucleotides, the CDR3 is TGTGCTTGTGGTTGGGTGGGGGGAGCGGGGACCTCCTACAATGAGCAGTTCTTC. Protein sequence: CACGWVGGAGTSYNEQFF. The rearrangement joins TRBV12-5 to TRBJ2-1; 7 bases are shared with TRBD2. The CDR3 extends over 18 amino acids. Germline CDR1 is LGHNT and CDR2 is FRNRAP.

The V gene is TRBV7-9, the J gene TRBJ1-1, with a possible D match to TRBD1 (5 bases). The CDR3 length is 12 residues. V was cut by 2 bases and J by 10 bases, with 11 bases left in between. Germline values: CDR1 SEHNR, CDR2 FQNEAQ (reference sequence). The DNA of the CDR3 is TGTGCCAGCAGCTTATTGGGGGAGGTAGCTTTCTTT. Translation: CASSLLGEVAFF.

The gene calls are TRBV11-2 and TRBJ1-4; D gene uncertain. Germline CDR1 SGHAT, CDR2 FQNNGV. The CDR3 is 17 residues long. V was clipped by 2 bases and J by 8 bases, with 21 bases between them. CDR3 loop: CASSLRRLLGREEKLFF. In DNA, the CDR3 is TGTGCCAGCAGCTTACGGCGACTCTTAGGGAGGGAGGAAAAACTGTTTTTT. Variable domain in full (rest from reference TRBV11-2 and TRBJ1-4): EAGVAQSPRYKIIEKRQSVAFWCNPISGHATLYWYQQILGQGPKLLIQFQNNGVVDDSQLPKDRFSAERLKGVDSTLKIQPAKLEDSAVYLCASSLRRLLGREEKLFFGSGTQLSVL.

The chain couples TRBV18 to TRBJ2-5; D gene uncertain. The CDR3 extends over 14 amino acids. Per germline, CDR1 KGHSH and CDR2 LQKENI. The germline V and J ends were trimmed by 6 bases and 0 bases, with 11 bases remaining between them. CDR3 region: CASSDRVDQETQYF. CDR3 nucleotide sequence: TGTGCCAGCTCCGATCGGGTGGACCAAGAGACCCAGTACTTC.

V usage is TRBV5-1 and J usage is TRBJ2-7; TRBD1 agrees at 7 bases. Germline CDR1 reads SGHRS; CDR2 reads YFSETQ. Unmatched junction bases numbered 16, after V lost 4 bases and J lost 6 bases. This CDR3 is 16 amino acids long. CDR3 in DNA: TGCGCCAGCAGCGTATCGACAGGGAACCCTATATCCGAGCAGTACTTC. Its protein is CASSVSTGNPISEQYF.

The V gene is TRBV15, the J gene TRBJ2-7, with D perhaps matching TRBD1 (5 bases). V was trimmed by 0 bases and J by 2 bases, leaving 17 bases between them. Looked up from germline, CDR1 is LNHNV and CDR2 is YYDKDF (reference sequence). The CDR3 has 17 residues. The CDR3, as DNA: TGTGCCACCAGCAGAGATCTGGGGCATACCTTCCCCTACGAGCAGTACTTC. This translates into CATSRDLGHTFPYEQYF.

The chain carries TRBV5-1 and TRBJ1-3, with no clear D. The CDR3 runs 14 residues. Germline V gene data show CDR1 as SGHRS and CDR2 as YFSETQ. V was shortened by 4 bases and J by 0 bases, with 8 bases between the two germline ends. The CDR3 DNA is TGCGCCAGCAGCGGAGGGAACTCTGGAAACACCATATATTTT. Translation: CASSGGNSGNTIYF.

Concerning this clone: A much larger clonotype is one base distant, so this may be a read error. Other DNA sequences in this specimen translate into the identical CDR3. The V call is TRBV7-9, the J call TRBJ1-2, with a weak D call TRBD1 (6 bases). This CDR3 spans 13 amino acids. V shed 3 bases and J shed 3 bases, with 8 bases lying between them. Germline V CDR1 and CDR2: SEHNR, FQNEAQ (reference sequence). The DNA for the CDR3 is TGTGCCAGCAGCTTGGCAGGGGACTATGGCTACACCTTC. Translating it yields CASSLAGDYGYTF.

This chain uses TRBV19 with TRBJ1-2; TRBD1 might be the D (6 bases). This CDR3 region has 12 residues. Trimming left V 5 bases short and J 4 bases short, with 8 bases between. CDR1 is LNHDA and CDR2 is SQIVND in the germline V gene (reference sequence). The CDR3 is CASSGRGYGYTF. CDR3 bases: TGTGCCAGTAGTGGCAGGGGCTATGGCTACACCTTC. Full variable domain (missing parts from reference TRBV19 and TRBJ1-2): DGGITQSPKYLFRKEGQNVTLSCEQNLNHDAMYWYRQDPGQGLRLIYYSQIVNDFQKGDIAEGYSVSREKKESFPLTVTSAQKNPTAFYLCASSGRGYGYTFGSGTRLTVV.

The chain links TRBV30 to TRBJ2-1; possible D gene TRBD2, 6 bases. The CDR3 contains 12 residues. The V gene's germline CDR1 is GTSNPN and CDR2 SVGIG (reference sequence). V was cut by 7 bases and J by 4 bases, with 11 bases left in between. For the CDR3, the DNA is TGTGCCTCCATGGGGGGTTACAATGAGCAGTTCTTC. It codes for CASMGGYNEQFF.

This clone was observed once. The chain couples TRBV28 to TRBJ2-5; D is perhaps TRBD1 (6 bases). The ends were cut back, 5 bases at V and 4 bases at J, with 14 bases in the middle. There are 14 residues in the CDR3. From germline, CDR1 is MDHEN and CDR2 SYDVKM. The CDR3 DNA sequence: TGTGCCAGCAGTAACAGGGATTGGGTAGAGACCCAGTACTTC. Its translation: CASSNRDWVETQYF.

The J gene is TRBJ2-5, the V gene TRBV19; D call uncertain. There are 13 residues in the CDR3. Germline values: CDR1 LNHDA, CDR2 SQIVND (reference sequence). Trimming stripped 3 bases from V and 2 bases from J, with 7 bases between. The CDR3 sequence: CASSMRRQETQYF. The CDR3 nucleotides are TGTGCCAGTAGTATGAGGAGACAAGAGACCCAGTACTTC.

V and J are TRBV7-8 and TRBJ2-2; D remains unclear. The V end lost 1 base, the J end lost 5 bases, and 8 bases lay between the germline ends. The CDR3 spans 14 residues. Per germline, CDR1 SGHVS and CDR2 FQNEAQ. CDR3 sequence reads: CASSLVRRTGELFF. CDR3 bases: TGTGCCAGCAGCTTAGTGAGGCGGACCGGGGAGCTGTTTTTT.

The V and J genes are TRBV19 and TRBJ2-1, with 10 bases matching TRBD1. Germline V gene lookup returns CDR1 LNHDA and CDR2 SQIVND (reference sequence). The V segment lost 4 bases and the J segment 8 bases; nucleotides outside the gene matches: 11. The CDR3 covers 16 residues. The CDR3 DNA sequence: TGTGCCAGTAGTACTCACCCTGGACAGGGGGGCCATGAGCAGTTCTTC. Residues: CASSTHPGQGGHEQFF.

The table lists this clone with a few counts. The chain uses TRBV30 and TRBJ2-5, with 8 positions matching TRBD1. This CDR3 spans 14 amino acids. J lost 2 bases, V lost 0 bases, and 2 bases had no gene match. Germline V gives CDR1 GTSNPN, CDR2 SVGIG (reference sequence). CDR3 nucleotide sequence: TGTGCCTGGAGTGTTGGACAGGGTCAAGAGACCCAGTACTTC. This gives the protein CAWSVGQGQETQYF. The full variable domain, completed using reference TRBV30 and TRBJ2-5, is SQTIHQWPATLVQPVGSPLSLECTVEGTSNPNLYWYRQAAGRGLQLLFYSVGIGQISSEVPQNLSASRPQDRQFILSSKKLLLSDSGFYLCAWSVGQGQETQYFGPGTRLLVL.

The CDR3 coding sequence is TGTGCCAGCAGCGGGACTAGCGGAACTCCGCGGGGGGAGACCCAGTACTTC. It translates to CASSGTSGTPRGETQYF. The chain combines TRBV27 with TRBJ2-5, with 11 bases lining up with TRBD2. With 6 bases clipped from V and 5 bases from J, the junction kept 14 bases outside the gene matches. This CDR3 spans 17 amino acids. Per the germline V gene, CDR1 is MNHEY and CDR2 is SMNVEV (reference sequence).

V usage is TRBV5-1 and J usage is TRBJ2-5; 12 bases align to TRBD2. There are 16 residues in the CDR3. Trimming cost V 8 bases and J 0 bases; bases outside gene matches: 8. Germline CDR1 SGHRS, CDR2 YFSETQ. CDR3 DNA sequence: TGCGCCAGTTACCATGGACTAGCGGGGTACCAAGAGACCCAGTACTTC. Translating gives CASYHGLAGYQETQYF.

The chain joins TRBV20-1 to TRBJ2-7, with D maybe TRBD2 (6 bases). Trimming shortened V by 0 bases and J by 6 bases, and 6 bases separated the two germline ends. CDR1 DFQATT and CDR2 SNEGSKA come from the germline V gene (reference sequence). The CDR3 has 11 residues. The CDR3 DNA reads TGCAGTGCTAGAGAGCGGGGCGAGCAGTACTTC. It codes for CSARERGEQYF.

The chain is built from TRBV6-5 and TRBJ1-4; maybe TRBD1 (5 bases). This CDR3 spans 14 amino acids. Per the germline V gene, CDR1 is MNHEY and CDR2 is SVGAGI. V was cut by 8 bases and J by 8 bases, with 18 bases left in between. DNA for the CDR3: TGTGCCAGCTCTTTCCAGGGTTTACAGGAAAAACTGTTTTTT. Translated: CASSFQGLQEKLFF.

The chain's CDR3 is CASSSTGVYYGYTF. DNA of the CDR3: TGTGCCAGCAGCTCAACCGGGGTCTACTATGGCTACACCTTC. J is TRBJ1-2 and V is TRBV7-9, with D hard to call. Trimming shortened V by 4 bases and J by 3 bases, and 12 bases separated the two germline ends. CDR3 length equals 14 residues. Germline CDR1 reads SEHNR; CDR2 reads FQNEAQ (reference sequence).

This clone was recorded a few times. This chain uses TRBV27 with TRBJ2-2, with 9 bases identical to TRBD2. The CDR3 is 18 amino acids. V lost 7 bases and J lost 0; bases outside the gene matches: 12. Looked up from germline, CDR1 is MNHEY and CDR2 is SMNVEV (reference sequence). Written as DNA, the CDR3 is TGTGCCAGCAAAGAGAAGGCTAGCGGGAACCCGAACACCGGGGAGCTGTTTTTT. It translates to CASKEKASGNPNTGELFF.

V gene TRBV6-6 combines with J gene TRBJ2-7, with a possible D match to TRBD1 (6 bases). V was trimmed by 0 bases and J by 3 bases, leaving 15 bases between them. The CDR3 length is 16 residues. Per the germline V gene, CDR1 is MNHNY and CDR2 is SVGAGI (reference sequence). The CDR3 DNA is TGTGCCAGCAGTTACTCTTTTCTGGGACAAGTCTACGAGCAGTACTTC. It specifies CASSYSFLGQVYEQYF.

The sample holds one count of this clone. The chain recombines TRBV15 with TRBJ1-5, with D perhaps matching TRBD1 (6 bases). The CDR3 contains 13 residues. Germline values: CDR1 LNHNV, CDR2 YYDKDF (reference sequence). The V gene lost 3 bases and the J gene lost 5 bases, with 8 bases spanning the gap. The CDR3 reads CATSRDSYQPQHF. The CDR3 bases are TGTGCCACCAGCAGGGACAGTTATCAGCCCCAGCATTTT.